This record covers a single T cell receptor beta chain. Looked up from germline, CDR1 is LNHNV and CDR2 is YYDKDF (reference sequence). With 5 bases removed from V and 5 bases from J, the gap between germline ends came to 13 bases. There are 13 residues in the CDR3. It was with 60 Vbeta and 13 Jbeta primers that the PCR ran. Some clones are missing from TCRdb's copy, which holds only in-frame ones; the method was immunoSEQ multiplex PCR. The sample yields some 200,000 clones, of which the top ten take up roughly 0.74%. The data are from a study of cytomegalovirus exposure and HLA in healthy donors. Sequencing used PBMCs. The chain links TRBV15 to TRBJ2-7, with TRBD1 as a possible D gene (6 bases). The sequence came from a boy aged 5-17 years in good health and CMV-seronegative. The CDR3 spells CATSRTQGNEQYF. Here the CDR3 DNA reads TGTGCCACCAGCCGGACACAGGGCAACGAGCAGTACTTC.